This TCR beta chain was documented in a study of Ad26.COV2.S vaccination and SARS-CoV-2 variants. This clone is a singleton in its sample. The sample's treatment: about 20 received Ad26.COV2.S at low or high dose, single or two shots; roughly five received placebo; per-sample allocation not given. Specimens were obtained on day 63 following the first vaccine or placebo injection. Measured with immunoSEQ multiplex PCR; TCRdb has only the in-frame clones, and not every one. The repertoire includes hundreds of thousands of clones, around 90% of them detected once, and nearly 1.5% sits in the top ten. CDR1 and CDR2 from the germline V gene are KGHSH and LQKENI. CDR3 length: 14 amino acids. V was cut by 3 bases and J by 7 bases, with 16 bases left in between.

Sequencing used peripheral blood, obtained in a trial of Ad26.COV2.S vaccine versus placebo. The J gene is TRBJ2-7, the V gene TRBV18; D is possibly TRBD1 (6 bases). This sequence was found in a person aged 18-65 years who received the Ad26.COV2.S COVID-19 vaccine or a placebo. CDR3 sequence: CASSPTGQFGEQYF. The CDR3 bases are TGTGCCAGCTCACCCACCGGACAGTTCGGGGAGCAGTACTTC.